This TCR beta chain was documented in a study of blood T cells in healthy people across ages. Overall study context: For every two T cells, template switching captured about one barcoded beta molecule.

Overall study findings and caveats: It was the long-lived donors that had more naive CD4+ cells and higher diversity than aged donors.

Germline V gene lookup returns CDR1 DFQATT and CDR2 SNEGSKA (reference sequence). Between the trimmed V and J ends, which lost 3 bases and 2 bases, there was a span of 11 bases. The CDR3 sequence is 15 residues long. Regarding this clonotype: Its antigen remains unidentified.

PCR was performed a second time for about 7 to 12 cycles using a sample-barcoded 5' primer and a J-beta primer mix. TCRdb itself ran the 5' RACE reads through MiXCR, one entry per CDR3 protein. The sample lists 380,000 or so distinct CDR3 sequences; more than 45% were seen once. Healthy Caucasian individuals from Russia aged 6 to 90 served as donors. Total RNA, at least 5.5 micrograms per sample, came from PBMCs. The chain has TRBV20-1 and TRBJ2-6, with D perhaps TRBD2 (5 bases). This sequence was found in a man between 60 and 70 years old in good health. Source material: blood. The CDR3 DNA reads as TGCAGTGCTAGTAGGTCGGGGACTGGGGCCAACGTCCTGACTTTC. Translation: CSASRSGTGANVLTF.